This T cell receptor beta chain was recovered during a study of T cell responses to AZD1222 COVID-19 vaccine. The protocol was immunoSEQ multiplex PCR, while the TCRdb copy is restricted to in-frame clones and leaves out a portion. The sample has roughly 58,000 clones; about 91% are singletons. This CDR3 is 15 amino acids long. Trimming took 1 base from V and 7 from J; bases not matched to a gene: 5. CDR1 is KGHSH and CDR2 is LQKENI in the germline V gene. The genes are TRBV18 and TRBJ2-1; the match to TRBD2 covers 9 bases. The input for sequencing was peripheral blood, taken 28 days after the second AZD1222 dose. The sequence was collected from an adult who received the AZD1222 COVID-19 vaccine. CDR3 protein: CASSPLLAGMNEQFF. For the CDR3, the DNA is TGTGCCAGCTCACCACTCCTAGCGGGAATGAATGAGCAGTTCTTC.